A selection of T cell receptor beta chains follows, all from one sample in a study of blood T cell repertoires in COVID-19. Some clones are missing from TCRdb's copy, which holds only in-frame ones; the method was immunoSEQ multiplex PCR. Of 100,000 to 150,000 clones listed, less than 90% are singletons. The sequenced material came from PBMCs or T cells enriched from blood (not recorded which). These receptors all come from a woman aged 25 to 39 who had recovered from COVID-19. The CDR3 runs from the conserved cysteine through the conserved F or W. D genes are given only for firm matches. Where a row states a size, it is once, few, many or the class of an expanded clone; other rows omit it.

clone size	D gene	V gene	J gene	CDR3 protein	CDR3 DNA
-	-	TRBV11-3	TRBJ2-3	CASSLGGGPPDTQYF	TGTGCCAGCAGCTTAGGTGGAGGGCCCCCAGATACGCAGTATTTT
once	TRBD2	TRBV5-1	TRBJ2-5	CASSLSSGPQETQYF	TGCGCCAGCAGCCTATCTAGCGGGCCCCAAGAGACCCAGTACTTC
-	TRBD2	TRBV5-1	TRBJ2-3	CASSATGGGRIDTQYF	TGCGCCAGCAGTGCTACCGGAGGCGGGAGGATAGATACGCAGTATTTT
few	TRBD2	TRBV5-4	TRBJ2-7	CASTSGTSVSYEQYF	TGTGCCAGCACCTCCGGGACTAGCGTCTCCTACGAGCAGTACTTC
-	TRBD2	TRBV28	TRBJ2-1	CASRGLAGVGKQFF	TGTGCCAGCAGGGGACTAGCGGGAGTGGGAAAGCAGTTCTTC
-	TRBD2	TRBV5-4	TRBJ2-3	CASSFFAGGPADTQYF	TGTGCCAGCAGCTTTTTCGCGGGAGGGCCCGCAGATACGCAGTATTTT
-	-	TRBV28	TRBJ2-7	CASSSSTARGTYEQYF	TGTGCCAGCAGTTCCTCAACCGCCCGCGGGACCTACGAGCAGTACTTC
once	-	TRBV7-9	TRBJ2-2	CASSLARGNTGELFF	TGTGCCAGCAGCTTAGCCAGGGGGAACACCGGGGAGCTGTTTTTT
-	TRBD1	TRBV30	TRBJ1-2	CAWSVGQGAQGYTF	TGTGCCTGGAGTGTAGGACAGGGGGCGCAGGGCTACACCTTC
-	-	TRBV4-1	TRBJ1-2	CASSQEEAEDYGYTF	TGCGCCAGCAGCCAAGAAGAAGCCGAAGACTATGGCTACACCTTC
-	TRBD1	TRBV30	TRBJ1-4	CAWSGDRDLIEKLFF	TGTGCCTGGAGCGGGGACAGGGACTTGATTGAAAAACTGTTTTTT
-	TRBD1	TRBV5-1	TRBJ1-1	CASSRVDRGTEAFF	TGCGCCAGCAGCCGGGTGGACAGGGGCACTGAAGCTTTCTTT
-	TRBD1	TRBV11-2	TRBJ2-2	CASSLGQPGELFF	TGTGCCAGCAGCTTGGGACAGCCCGGGGAGCTGTTTTTT
-	-	TRBV4-3	TRBJ2-1	CASSLSSLGYEQFF	TGCGCCAGCAGCCTATCCTCACTAGGTTATGAGCAGTTCTTC
-	TRBD1	TRBV5-5	TRBJ2-7	CASSLYRDRAYEQYF	TGTGCCAGCAGCTTGTACAGGGACAGGGCGTACGAGCAGTACTTC
few	TRBD1	TRBV7-2	TRBJ2-3	CASSWPAKPTGGAYTQYF	TGTGCCAGCAGCTGGCCGGCGAAACCGACAGGGGGCGCCTATACGCAGTATTTT
-	-	TRBV28	TRBJ1-2	CASSPLRTVGGYTF	TGTGCCAGCAGTCCTTTAAGGACAGTTGGTGGCTACACCTTC
-	-	TRBV5-1	TRBJ1-1	CASSLEAGPEAFF	TGCGCCAGCAGCTTGGAGGCGGGCCCTGAAGCTTTCTTT
few	-	TRBV2	TRBJ2-3	CASSDSVWEGGTDTQYF	TGTGCCAGCAGTGATTCGGTGTGGGAGGGGGGCACAGATACGCAGTATTTT
-	TRBD1	TRBV19	TRBJ1-2	CASSTLGRGNYGYTF	TGTGCCAGTAGTACTTTGGGCAGGGGGAACTATGGCTACACCTTC
-	-	TRBV2	TRBJ2-1	CASPRDTISYNEQFF	TGTGCCAGCCCCCGGGACACTATCTCCTACAATGAGCAGTTCTTC
-	TRBD1	TRBV4-3	TRBJ2-5	CASSPQRGLQETQYF	TGCGCCAGCAGCCCCCAGAGGGGGCTTCAAGAGACCCAGTACTTC
-	TRBD1	TRBV4-1	TRBJ2-5	CASSQGPGQVFQETQYF	TGCGCCAGCAGCCAAGGCCCGGGACAGGTATTCCAAGAGACCCAGTACTTC
-	TRBD1	TRBV4-1	TRBJ1-2	CASSQGTLDRATGYTF	TGCGCCAGCAGCCAAGGGACATTGGACAGGGCCACTGGCTACACCTTC
few	TRBD2	TRBV9	TRBJ2-7	CASSLSSGGYEQYF	TGTGCCAGCAGCTTATCTAGCGGAGGCTACGAGCAGTACTTC
-	TRBD2	TRBV15	TRBJ2-7	CATSRETSGAYEQYF	TGTGCCACCAGCAGAGAGACTAGCGGAGCCTACGAGCAGTACTTC
-	TRBD2	TRBV10-3	TRBJ2-3	CATGTRTSGMTDTQYF	TGTGCCACCGGTACCCGGACTAGCGGGATGACAGATACGCAGTATTTT
-	TRBD1	TRBV5-5	TRBJ2-3	CASSKRQGPQDTQYF	TGTGCCAGCAGCAAGAGACAGGGGCCCCAGGATACGCAGTATTTT
once	TRBD2	TRBV27	TRBJ2-1	CASRSGGAYNEQFF	TGTGCCAGCAGATCGGGAGGGGCCTACAATGAGCAGTTCTTC
-	-	TRBV29-1	TRBJ1-2	CSVEDPKGVYYGYTF	TGCAGCGTTGAAGATCCAAAGGGGGTTTACTATGGCTACACCTTC
-	-	TRBV19	TRBJ2-1	CASSITRAGNEQFF	TGTGCCAGTAGTATCACCCGGGCGGGGAATGAGCAGTTCTTC
-	TRBD2	TRBV30	TRBJ2-3	CAWSVQAGVSDTQYF	TGTGCCTGGAGTGTCCAAGCGGGAGTGTCAGATACGCAGTATTTT
-	-	TRBV5-1	TRBJ1-1	CASSLGGRDTEAFF	TGCGCCAGCAGCTTGGGGGGCCGGGACACTGAAGCTTTCTTT
-	TRBD2	TRBV7-6	TRBJ2-5	CASSLARSGSEETQYF	TGTGCCAGCAGCTTAGCAAGAAGCGGGAGTGAAGAGACCCAGTACTTC
-	TRBD1	TRBV15	TRBJ1-1	CATSRDRETGTGDTEAFF	TGTGCCACCAGCAGAGATCGGGAGACCGGGACAGGAGACACTGAAGCTTTCTTT